Listed below are T cell receptor beta chains from one sample, sequenced in a study of blood T cells in healthy people across ages. TCRdb processed the 5' RACE reads anew with MiXCR; each CDR3 protein has one entry. The sample has about 640,000 distinct CDR3 sequences, roughly three fifths seen once; the top ten hold 35% to 40%. Sequencing was carried out using blood. These receptors all come from a man between 60 and 75 years old in good health. CDR3s include the opening cysteine and the closing phenylalanine or tryptophan. Each record gives: CDR3 DNA, CDR3 protein, D gene, clone size, J gene, V gene. A D gene is named only where the DNA matches it firmly. Only some rows state a clone size, as once, few, many or a class for expanded clones.

CDR3nt: TGTGCCGGACCGGGACAGACCTACGAGCAGTACTTC
CDR3aa: CAGPGQTYEQYF
d_gene: TRBD1
abundance: .
j_gene: TRBJ2-7
v_gene: TRBV6-5

CDR3nt: TGCAGTGCTCTAGCGGGGGTCGATACGCAGTATTTT
CDR3aa: CSALAGVDTQYF
d_gene: TRBD2
abundance: few
j_gene: TRBJ2-3
v_gene: TRBV20-1

CDR3nt: TGCGCCAGCAGTTTGACAGGGTTACCCGATTTAAGAGGCCAAGAGACCCAGTACTTC
CDR3aa: CASSLTGLPDLRGQETQYF
d_gene: TRBD1
abundance: few
j_gene: TRBJ2-5
v_gene: TRBV5-1

CDR3nt: TGTGCCAGCAGGCCTATACAGGGCTTTAGCAATCAGCCCCAGCATTTT
CDR3aa: CASRPIQGFSNQPQHF
d_gene: .
abundance: .
j_gene: TRBJ1-5
v_gene: TRBV6-5

CDR3nt: TGTGCCAGCAGCTCCCCGACAGGGTTGGGATCGGAGACCCAGTACTTC
CDR3aa: CASSSPTGLGSETQYF
d_gene: TRBD1
abundance: .
j_gene: TRBJ2-5
v_gene: TRBV7-9

CDR3nt: TGTGCCAGCAGCCCACGTGGGACTAGCGGTACGCAGTATTTT
CDR3aa: CASSPRGTSGTQYF
d_gene: TRBD2
abundance: many
j_gene: TRBJ2-3
v_gene: TRBV12-3/TRBV12-4

CDR3nt: TGCAGTGCTAGACCCGCCCACAGGGGGAATTCACCCCTCCACTTT
CDR3aa: CSARPAHRGNSPLHF
d_gene: TRBD1
abundance: .
j_gene: TRBJ1-6
v_gene: TRBV20-1

CDR3nt: TGCAGTGCTAGTCTGCCCCCCCACGAGCAGTACTTC
CDR3aa: CSASLPPHEQYF
d_gene: .
abundance: .
j_gene: TRBJ2-7
v_gene: TRBV20-1

CDR3nt: TGTGCCAGCAGTTACGGCAGTGCCTACGAGCAGTACTTC
CDR3aa: CASSYGSAYEQYF
d_gene: .
abundance: few
j_gene: TRBJ2-7
v_gene: TRBV12-3/TRBV12-4

CDR3nt: TGCGCCAGCACCCCACAGGTATCCCTGGGGGCCCAGTACTTC
CDR3aa: CASTPQVSLGAQYF
d_gene: .
abundance: .
j_gene: TRBJ2-7
v_gene: TRBV5-1

CDR3nt: TGTGCCAGCAGCCTCCGGGCGCCCACTAGCACAGATACGCAGTATTTT
CDR3aa: CASSLRAPTSTDTQYF
d_gene: .
abundance: .
j_gene: TRBJ2-3
v_gene: TRBV11-2

CDR3nt: TGTGCCAGCAGCTTAGCCAGGGCAGATACGCAGTATTTT
CDR3aa: CASSLARADTQYF
d_gene: .
abundance: .
j_gene: TRBJ2-3
v_gene: TRBV7-2

CDR3nt: TGCAGTGCTGACCTCCGGACTAGCTCCTCCTACGAGCAGTACTTC
CDR3aa: CSADLRTSSSYEQYF
d_gene: TRBD2
abundance: .
j_gene: TRBJ2-7
v_gene: TRBV20-1

CDR3nt: TGTGCCAGCTCACCCACCGGGACTAGCGGGGCGGATCCGGGGGAGCAGTACTTC
CDR3aa: CASSPTGTSGADPGEQYF
d_gene: TRBD2
abundance: .
j_gene: TRBJ2-7
v_gene: TRBV18

CDR3nt: TGCAGTGCTCAACGGGACAGAGCCAAAAACATTCAGTACTTC
CDR3aa: CSAQRDRAKNIQYF
d_gene: TRBD1
abundance: .
j_gene: TRBJ2-4
v_gene: TRBV20-1

CDR3nt: TGCAGTGCTGGGACCGGGACAGGGCGTATAGATACGCAGTATTTT
CDR3aa: CSAGTGTGRIDTQYF
d_gene: TRBD1
abundance: .
j_gene: TRBJ2-3
v_gene: TRBV20-1

CDR3nt: TGTGCCAGCAGCCGATTAAGCGAGACCCAGTACTTC
CDR3aa: CASSRLSETQYF
d_gene: .
abundance: .
j_gene: TRBJ2-5
v_gene: TRBV3-1

CDR3nt: TGTGCCAGCAGTAACTCTGGGATAGCGGGGTTACAAGAGACCCAGTACTTC
CDR3aa: CASSNSGIAGLQETQYF
d_gene: TRBD2
abundance: .
j_gene: TRBJ2-5
v_gene: TRBV6-6

CDR3nt: TGTGCCAGCAGTATCGACTTCGACAATGAGCAGTACTTC
CDR3aa: CASSIDFDNEQYF
d_gene: .
abundance: .
j_gene: TRBJ2-7
v_gene: TRBV9

CDR3nt: TGCAGTGCTAGGGTCCCGGGCTCTGGGGCCAACGTCCTGACTTTC
CDR3aa: CSARVPGSGANVLTF
d_gene: .
abundance: .
j_gene: TRBJ2-6
v_gene: TRBV20-1

CDR3nt: TGCAGTGCTGGAAGACTAGCGGGAGCCCTTACCTCCTACAATGAGCAGTTCTTC
CDR3aa: CSAGRLAGALTSYNEQFF
d_gene: TRBD2
abundance: .
j_gene: TRBJ2-1
v_gene: TRBV20-1

CDR3nt: TGCAGTGCCGAGCTGGAGCGGGGATACCAAGAGACCCAGTACTTC
CDR3aa: CSAELERGYQETQYF
d_gene: TRBD2
abundance: .
j_gene: TRBJ2-5
v_gene: TRBV20-1

CDR3nt: TGTGCCAGCAGTTTAAGGGTGGGATCACCCCTCCACTTT
CDR3aa: CASSLRVGSPLHF
d_gene: .
abundance: .
j_gene: TRBJ1-6
v_gene: TRBV28

CDR3nt: TGTGCCAGCAGTTTACCCCGAGGACAGGTAGGCACTGAAGCTTTCTTT
CDR3aa: CASSLPRGQVGTEAFF
d_gene: TRBD1
abundance: .
j_gene: TRBJ1-1
v_gene: TRBV28

CDR3nt: TGTGCCAGCAGTTACCCTGTCCGCGGGGGCTTCCAAGAGACCCAGTACTTC
CDR3aa: CASSYPVRGGFQETQYF
d_gene: .
abundance: .
j_gene: TRBJ2-5
v_gene: TRBV6-6

CDR3nt: TGTGCCAGCAGAAGGGGGGCAAGTGGCTACACCTTC
CDR3aa: CASRRGASGYTF
d_gene: .
abundance: .
j_gene: TRBJ1-2
v_gene: TRBV7-9

CDR3nt: TGTGCCAGCTCACCCAGTCGGGCGGGCAATGAGCAGTTCTTC
CDR3aa: CASSPSRAGNEQFF
d_gene: .
abundance: .
j_gene: TRBJ2-1
v_gene: TRBV18

CDR3nt: TGCAGTGCCGCGGGACAGCCTAATTCACCCCTCCACTTT
CDR3aa: CSAAGQPNSPLHF
d_gene: TRBD1
abundance: once
j_gene: TRBJ1-6
v_gene: TRBV20-1

CDR3nt: TGTGCCATCCATCCAGGGGGAGCTGGGGGTGGCTACACCTTC
CDR3aa: CAIHPGGAGGGYTF
d_gene: TRBD1
abundance: few
j_gene: TRBJ1-2
v_gene: TRBV10-3

CDR3nt: TGTGCCAGCAGCCCGATAAGCGGTTCCTACGAGCAGTACTTC
CDR3aa: CASSPISGSYEQYF
d_gene: .
abundance: .
j_gene: TRBJ2-7
v_gene: TRBV11-2

CDR3nt: TGTGCCAGCAGGGGGTTTCGACAGGGGGCCGACTATGGCTACACCTTC
CDR3aa: CASRGFRQGADYGYTF
d_gene: TRBD1
abundance: few
j_gene: TRBJ1-2
v_gene: TRBV28

CDR3nt: TGTGCCAGCAGTCCCACCATGCAGGGAACTGAAGCTTTCTTT
CDR3aa: CASSPTMQGTEAFF
d_gene: .
abundance: .
j_gene: TRBJ1-1
v_gene: TRBV7-6

CDR3nt: TGTGCCAGCTCAGACTCGACAGGCTCCTACGAGCAGTACTTC
CDR3aa: CASSDSTGSYEQYF
d_gene: .
abundance: few
j_gene: TRBJ2-7
v_gene: TRBV18

CDR3nt: TGTGCCAGCAGCTTTCGGCTAGCCAAAAACATTCAGTACTTC
CDR3aa: CASSFRLAKNIQYF
d_gene: .
abundance: few
j_gene: TRBJ2-4
v_gene: TRBV7-2